Listed here are 32 T cell receptor beta chains from one sample, sequenced in a study of T cells in Graves' hyperthyroidism and ophthalmopathy. TCR beta CDR3 regions were amplified from RNA. When the TCR CDR3 underwent first-round RT-PCR, the HTBI primer set was used. TCRdb reanalysed the multiplex PCR reads using MiXCR and keeps one entry per CDR3 protein. The sample includes around 240,000 distinct CDR3 sequences, about 15% of them seen just once. The sample consisted of blood. All receptors come from a middle-aged woman with Graves' hyperthyroidism that later progressed to Graves' ophthalmopathy.

The chain uses TRBV7-9 and TRBJ1-1; 11 bases are shared with TRBD1. Per the germline V gene, CDR1 is SEHNR and CDR2 is FQNEAQ (reference sequence). There are 14 residues in the CDR3. Trimming cost V 4 bases and J 3 bases; bases outside gene matches: 1. CDR3 in DNA: TGTGCCAGCAGCTGGACAGGGGGCGACACTGAAGCTTTCTTT. Its translation: CASSWTGGDTEAFF.

The sample holds a few counts of this clonotype. This rearrangement joins TRBV3-1 to TRBJ2-5; no reliable D call. The germline CDR1 and CDR2 sequences are LGHDT and YNNKEL (reference sequence). The CDR3 loop spans 17 amino acids. The V end lost 5 bases, the J end lost 5 bases, and 24 bases lay between the germline ends. The CDR3 DNA is TGTGCCAGCAGCTCTACGGAAGAAGGCTTAAATCAGGAGACCCAGTACTTC. This gives the protein CASSSTEEGLNQETQYF.

This clonotype has a count of ten or more. The rearrangement joins TRBV2 to TRBJ2-2, with 12 bases that match TRBD2. Trimming removed 6 bases from V and 4 bases from J; junction bases left unmatched: 9. The germline V gene has CDR1 SNHLY and CDR2 FYNNEI. This CDR3 region has 17 residues. The CDR3 region is CASSATSGSGGTGELFF. The DNA for the CDR3 is TGTGCCAGCAGCGCGACTAGCGGGAGTGGCGGCACCGGGGAGCTGTTTTTT. Combining the CDR3 with reference TRBV2 and TRBJ2-2 gives the whole variable domain EPEVTQTPSHQVTQMGQEVILRCVPISNHLYFYWYRQILGQKVEFLVSFYNNEISEKSEIFDDQFSVERPDGSNFTLKIRSTKLEDSAMYFCASSATSGSGGTGELFFGEGSRLTVL.

This clonotype was found many times. The chain joins TRBV3-1 to TRBJ2-3; 7 nucleotides agree with TRBD1. CDR3 length: 16 amino acids. Germline V lookup: CDR1 LGHDT, CDR2 YNNKEL (reference sequence). V was clipped by 3 bases and J by 2 bases; unmatched bases: 8. The CDR3 loop reads CASSQMPGQPTDTQYF. In DNA, the CDR3 is TGTGCCAGCAGCCAGATGCCGGGACAGCCCACAGATACGCAGTATTTT.

In this sample, this clonotype turned up a few times. This chain joins TRBV11-2 and TRBJ2-7, with TRBD2 as a possible D gene (7 bases). Germline loops: CDR1 SGHAT, CDR2 FQNNGV. This CDR3 is built from 14 residues. V was shortened by 6 bases and J by 6 bases, with 18 bases between the two germline ends. The CDR3 sequence is CASRSLEGGFEQYF. CDR3 bases: TGTGCCAGCAGATCACTAGAGGGGGGGTTCGAGCAGTACTTC.

This clonotype was seen ten or more times. V gene TRBV27 combines with J gene TRBJ2-3; unclear D gene. Per the germline V gene, CDR1 is MNHEY and CDR2 is SMNVEV (reference sequence). The V end was cut by 1 base, the J end by 5 bases, with 10 bases between. The CDR3 has 14 amino acids. CDR3 region: CASSLLALKDTQYF. The DNA for the CDR3 is TGTGCCAGCAGTTTATTGGCCCTAAAAGATACGCAGTATTTT.

V usage is TRBV7-6 and J usage is TRBJ2-7; 7 positions match TRBD1. J lost 6 bases, V lost 1 base, and 9 bases had no gene match. In germline, CDR1 is SGHVS, CDR2 FNYEAQ. This CDR3 comprises 15 residues. CDR3 sequence reads: CASSLGTGPPSEQYF. CDR3 DNA: TGTGCCAGCAGCTTAGGGACAGGACCTCCCTCCGAGCAGTACTTC.

This clonotype was counted ten times or more. The gene calls are TRBV29-1 and TRBJ2-7, with 8 bases aligning to TRBD1. V lost 7 bases, J lost 1 base, and 6 bases stayed unmatched. The CDR3 covers 13 residues. The V gene's germline CDR1 is SQVTM and CDR2 ANQGSEA. DNA of the CDR3: TGCAGCGCTAAGACAGGGGAATCCTACGAGCAGTACTTC. Translated: CSAKTGESYEQYF.

The rearrangement uses TRBV4-1 and TRBJ1-3; tentatively, D is TRBD1 (5 bases). Deletions cut 0 bases from V and 2 bases from J, with 20 bases between. Germline CDR1 reads MGHRA; CDR2 reads YSYEKL. The CDR3 runs to 19 residues. CDR3 bases: TGCGCCAGCAGCCAAGATCAACCCTTGCCGGGGGTGACTGGAAACACCATATATTTT. Translating gives CASSQDQPLPGVTGNTIYF.

This clonotype was observed many times. The chain links TRBV5-1 to TRBJ2-2, with D tentatively TRBD2 (5 bases). Germline assignment: CDR1 SGHRS and CDR2 YFSETQ. The CDR3 contains 16 residues. The germline V and J ends were trimmed by 1 base and 3 bases, with 13 bases remaining between them. CDR3 in amino acids: CASSLFLGRDTGELFF. For the CDR3, the DNA is TGCGCCAGCAGCTTGTTTTTGGGGAGAGACACCGGGGAGCTGTTTTTT.

The chain is built from TRBV3-1 and TRBJ2-2; D is possibly TRBD2 (5 bases). V gave up 2 bases and J gave up 8 bases, with 12 bases separating them. Germline assignment: CDR1 LGHDT and CDR2 YNNKEL (reference sequence). The CDR3 is 14 residues long. The CDR3 nucleotides read TGTGCCAGCAGCCAACTAGCTCTGGCTGGGGAGCTGTTTTTT. Protein product: CASSQLALAGELFF.

This clonotype appeared many times. The chain couples TRBV10-3 to TRBJ2-3; perhaps TRBD2 as D (7 bases). CDR3 length equals 15 residues. Germline V lookup: CDR1 ENHRY, CDR2 SYGVKD. Trimming took 11 bases from V and 4 from J, leaving 22 bases between them. The CDR3 loop reads CAAKGGLAVADTQYF. CDR3 DNA sequence: TGTGCCGCCAAGGGGGGGCTAGCGGTGGCAGATACGCAGTATTTT.

There are many counts of this clonotype. The J gene is TRBJ2-1, the V gene TRBV2; 9 bases match TRBD2. The CDR3 totals 14 residues. Germline values: CDR1 SNHLY, CDR2 FYNNEI. V was pared by 3 bases and J by 6 bases, with 3 bases of the junction left unmatched. CDR3 DNA sequence: TGTGCCAGCAGTGACCTAGCGGGGCTCAATGAGCAGTTCTTC. Protein: CASSDLAGLNEQFF.

This clonotype occurred a few times. The chain couples TRBV12-5 to TRBJ2-1; possibly TRBD1 for D (5 bases). CDR1 is LGHNT, CDR2 FRNRAP, per germline. V was pared by 2 bases and J by 9 bases, with 20 bases between. This CDR3 region has 16 residues. The CDR3: CASGLSLGSRVFEQFF. CDR3 bases: TGTGCTAGTGGTTTGTCTTTGGGTAGCAGGGTTTTTGAGCAGTTCTTC.

V gene TRBV19 combines with J gene TRBJ2-5, with 11 bases fitting TRBD1. Germline V gene lookup returns CDR1 LNHDA and CDR2 SQIVND (reference sequence). After removal of 3 bases from V and 4 bases from J, the junction contained 4 bases not matched to a gene. The CDR3 length is 15 residues. CDR3 bases: TGTGCCAGTAGTATCCCCGGACAGGGGGCAGAGACCCAGTACTTC. It codes for CASSIPGQGAETQYF.

Many counts were recorded for this clonotype. This chain connects TRBV27 to TRBJ1-3; D is undetermined. This CDR3 region has 15 residues. Germline V gene sequence: CDR1 MNHEY, CDR2 SMNVEV (reference sequence). V was clipped by 4 bases and J by 0 bases, with 10 bases between them. In nucleotides, the CDR3 is TGTGCCAGCAGTTCCAATGTCCTCTCTGGAAACACCATATATTTT. This encodes CASSSNVLSGNTIYF.

This clonotype was observed at least ten times. This sequence joins TRBV19 and TRBJ1-1; D uncertain. There are 12 residues in the CDR3. Germline V gene data show CDR1 as LNHDA and CDR2 as SQIVND (reference sequence). V dropped 7 bases and J dropped 1 base, with 7 bases sitting between them. The CDR3 coding sequence is TGTGCCAGTACCGCAGGGAACACTGAAGCTTTCTTT. It encodes CASTAGNTEAFF.

This clonotype occurred many times. The chain joins TRBV12-3 or TRBV12-4 to TRBJ2-1; 11 positions agree with TRBD2. This CDR3 has 17 amino acids. The V segment lost 3 bases and the J segment 7 bases; nucleotides outside the gene matches: 11. The CDR3 region has the DNA TGTGCCAGCAGTTTCTGGGTAGCGGGAGGGCCTGAGAATGAGCAGTTCTTC. This translates into CASSFWVAGGPENEQFF.

This clonotype was recorded many times. The chain recombines TRBV7-9 with TRBJ1-2; tentative D call: TRBD1 (6 bases). The germline CDR1 and CDR2 sequences are SEHNR and FQNEAQ (reference sequence). This CDR3 spans 15 amino acids. Trimming removed 0 bases at V and 1 base at J, with 9 bases between. CDR3 nucleotides: TGTGCCAGCAGCTTAGCCAGGGGAGGTAACTATGGCTACACCTTC. The encoded protein is CASSLARGGNYGYTF.

This clonotype was counted a few times. DNA for the CDR3: TGTGCCAGCAGCCAGGGCATAGCCAAAAACATTCAGTACTTC. Its protein product is CASSQGIAKNIQYF. The V gene is TRBV3-1, the J gene TRBJ2-4; D unclear. The CDR3 totals 14 residues. The germline CDR1 and CDR2 sequences are LGHDT and YNNKEL (reference sequence). V was trimmed by 3 bases and J by 0 bases, leaving 6 bases between them. The variable domain in full, completed from reference TRBV3-1 and TRBJ2-4, reads DTAVSQTPKYLVTQMGNDKSIKCEQNLGHDTMYWYKQDSKKFLKIMFSYNNKELIINETVPNRFSPKSPDKAHLNLHINSLELGDSAVYFCASSQGIAKNIQYFGAGTRLSVL.

This chain connects TRBV30 to TRBJ2-3, with TRBD1 matching 9 bases. Germline V lookup: CDR1 GTSNPN, CDR2 SVGIG (reference sequence). This CDR3 has 14 amino acids. J gave up 4 bases and V 4 bases, and 6 bases lay outside the gene matches. CDR3: CAWKDRGPADTQYF. The DNA of the CDR3 is TGTGCCTGGAAGGACAGGGGTCCGGCAGATACGCAGTATTTT.

The sample holds many counts of this clonotype. The chain employs TRBV30 and TRBJ2-5; D might be TRBD1 or TRBD2, each matching 5 bases. Germline-derived CDR1 and CDR2 are GTSNPN and SVGIG (reference sequence). The CDR3 extends over 14 amino acids. V dropped 7 bases and J dropped 1 base, with 16 bases sitting between them. The CDR3 coding sequence is TGTGCCTCGGAGTGGGGGAGAGCCCAAGAGACCCAGTACTTC. Its protein is CASEWGRAQETQYF.

This clonotype was found many times. The chain links TRBV18 to TRBJ1-5; maybe TRBD1 (5 bases). CDR1 and CDR2 from the germline V gene are KGHSH and LQKENI. The CDR3 totals 13 residues. With 5 bases removed from V and 5 bases from J, the gap between germline ends came to 10 bases. This chain's CDR3 is CASSEGTDQPQHF. The CDR3 bases are TGTGCCAGCTCAGAGGGGACCGATCAGCCCCAGCATTTT.

This clonotype was seen a few times. This sequence joins TRBV6-2 or TRBV6-3 and TRBJ2-1; TRBD1 might be the D (6 bases). Germline V lookup: CDR1 MNHEY, CDR2 SVGEGT. Trimming stripped 7 bases from V and 9 bases from J, with 13 bases between. The CDR3 is 12 residues long. In DNA, the CDR3 is TGTGCCAGCACCGAGACAGGTATTGAGCAGTTCTTC. Protein product: CASTETGIEQFF.

This clonotype has just a few counts. The chain combines TRBV28 with TRBJ1-1; 9 nucleotides agree with TRBD1. J lost 0 bases, V lost 4 bases, and 3 bases had no gene match. The germline V gene encodes CDR1 MDHEN and CDR2 SYDVKM. The CDR3 spans 15 residues. CDR3 DNA: TGTGCCAGCAGTTGGACAGGGGACCTGAACACTGAAGCTTTCTTT. This sequence encodes CASSWTGDLNTEAFF.

This clonotype was seen ten or more times. This chain uses TRBV29-1 with TRBJ2-1; D possibly corresponds to TRBD1 (5 bases). The V end lost 3 bases, the J end lost 2 bases, and 14 bases lay between the germline ends. This CDR3 spans 15 amino acids. In germline, CDR1 is SQVTM, CDR2 ANQGSEA. The DNA of the CDR3 is TGCAGCGTTGAGGACAATCTGGATGCCTACAATGAGCAGTTCTTC. It translates to CSVEDNLDAYNEQFF.

This clonotype was counted ten times or more. J is TRBJ2-6 and V is TRBV14; 8 positions agree with TRBD1. Germline lookup yields CDR1 SGHDN and CDR2 FVKESK. V lost 3 bases and J lost 9; bases outside the gene matches: 16. CDR3 size: 18 residues. The CDR3 is CASSHSFPPGQGYNVLTF. The CDR3 DNA reads TGTGCCAGCAGCCATTCTTTTCCCCCCGGACAGGGTTACAACGTCCTGACTTTC.

This clonotype was detected ten times or more. This sequence joins TRBV15 and TRBJ2-7, with TRBD1 identical over 8 bases. V was clipped by 1 base and J by 3 bases; unmatched bases: 5. The CDR3 runs to 15 residues. Per the germline V gene, CDR1 is LNHNV and CDR2 is YYDKDF (reference sequence). CDR3 DNA sequence: TGTGCCACCAGCAGAGGTGGGACAGGTAACTACGAGCAGTACTTC. Translating gives CATSRGGTGNYEQYF.

The chain combines TRBV5-1 with TRBJ1-1; perhaps TRBD1 as D (5 bases). V lost 3 bases and J lost 5, with 11 bases in between. The CDR3 length is 13 residues. The germline V gene has CDR1 SGHRS and CDR2 YFSETQ. CDR3 loop: CASSWGPPTEAFF. The CDR3 DNA reads TGCGCCAGCAGCTGGGGACCGCCGACTGAAGCTTTCTTT.

This clonotype was detected only a few times. This chain joins TRBV6-5 and TRBJ2-7, with TRBD1 matching 9 bases. Looked up from germline, CDR1 is MNHEY and CDR2 is SVGAGI. The CDR3 has 14 amino acids. Losses at the gene ends were 3 bases for V and 5 bases for J; bases not matched to a gene: 5. CDR3 in amino acids: CASSYDRGSHEQYF. CDR3 nucleotides: TGTGCCAGCAGTTATGACAGGGGGTCCCACGAGCAGTACTTC.

This clonotype was recorded at least ten times. The chain combines TRBV10-3 with TRBJ2-5, with D perhaps TRBD1 or TRBD2 (5 bases each). Germline V gene sequence: CDR1 ENHRY, CDR2 SYGVKD. This CDR3 region has 16 residues. V was cut by 4 bases and J by 0 bases, with 15 bases left in between. CDR3 amino acids: CAISASGTTYQETQYF. The CDR3 DNA reads TGTGCCATCAGTGCTTCCGGGACGACGTACCAAGAGACCCAGTACTTC.

This clonotype was seen ten or more times. The genes are TRBV7-9 and TRBJ2-1; TRBD2 matches 8 bases. Germline V gene data show CDR1 as SEHNR and CDR2 as FQNEAQ (reference sequence). Germline trimming cut 8 bases from V and 0 bases from J; bases unmatched to any gene: 6. This CDR3 is built from 15 residues. The CDR3 is CASENTSGSYNEQFF. In DNA, the CDR3 is TGTGCCAGCGAGAATACTAGCGGCTCCTACAATGAGCAGTTCTTC. Full variable domain (outside the CDR3, taken from reference TRBV7-9 and TRBJ2-1): DTGVSQNPRHKITKRGQNVTFRCDPISEHNRLYWYRQTLGQGPEFLTYFQNEAQLEKSRLLSDRFSAERPKGSFSTLEIQRTEQGDSAMYLCASENTSGSYNEQFFGPGTRLTVL.